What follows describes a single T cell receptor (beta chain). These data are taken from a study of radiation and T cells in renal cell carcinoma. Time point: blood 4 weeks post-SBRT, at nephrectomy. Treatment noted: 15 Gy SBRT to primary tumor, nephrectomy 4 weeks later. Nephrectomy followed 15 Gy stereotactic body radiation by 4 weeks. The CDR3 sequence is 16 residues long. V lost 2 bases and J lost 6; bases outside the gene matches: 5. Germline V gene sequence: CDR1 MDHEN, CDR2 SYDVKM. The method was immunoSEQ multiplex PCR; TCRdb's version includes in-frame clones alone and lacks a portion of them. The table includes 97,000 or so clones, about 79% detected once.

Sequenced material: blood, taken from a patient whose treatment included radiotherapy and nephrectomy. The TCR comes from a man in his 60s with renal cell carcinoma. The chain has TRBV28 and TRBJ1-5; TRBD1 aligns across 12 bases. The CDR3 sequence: CASSLRGQGAGQPQHF. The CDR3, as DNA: TGTGCCAGCAGTTTAAGGGGACAGGGGGCTGGTCAGCCCCAGCATTTT.